This T cell receptor beta chain was recorded in a study of post-analysis software for immune sequencing data. Whole-study results and caveats: Analysis by F measure revealed that same-batch samples clustered strongly together. In patients, about 5 TRBV segments were more frequent than in controls, with TRBV5-6, TRBV5-1 and TRBV20-1 among them.

TCR beta libraries were prepared from cDNA with unique molecular identifiers. TCRdb used MiXCR to reprocess the PCR reads, holding one entry per CDR3 protein. The data contain about 820,000 distinct CDR3 sequences, under 70% of them singletons. Trimming left V 1 base short and J 1 base short, with 11 bases between. Germline loops: CDR1 MNHNY, CDR2 SVGAGI (reference sequence). The CDR3 is made up of 16 amino acids. Turning to this clonotype: The antigen is undetermined.

The chain has TRBV6-6 and TRBJ1-5; D is perhaps TRBD1 (5 bases). The sequence was obtained from a girl aged 10 to 17 with multiple sclerosis. Sample: blood. The CDR3 coding sequence is TGTGCCAGCAGTTACTATCCGGGGGGAAGCAATCAGCCCCAGCATTTT. This codes for CASSYYPGGSNQPQHF.